This TCR beta chain was sequenced in a study of blood T cell repertoires in COVID-19. Overall study: The analysed material was cDNA or gDNA that came from T cells, B-cell-depleted T cells, or PBMCs.

In the original processing: Amplification with reference gene primers provided the estimates of nucleated cell counts. The protocol was immunoSEQ multiplex PCR, while the TCRdb copy is restricted to in-frame clones and leaves out a portion. V and J calls and clone size follow that table, whereas D and trimming were derived from the DNA. Of some 300,000 clones in the sample, about 90% are singletons; the top ten hold roughly a tenth. Germline-derived CDR1 and CDR2 are LGHDT and YNNKEL (reference sequence). V was clipped by 2 bases and J by 4 bases, with 8 bases between them. This CDR3 contains 14 residues.

The receptor's source is a young woman who had recovered from COVID-19. The specimen sequenced was PBMCs or T cells enriched from blood (not recorded which). The V and J genes are TRBV3-1 (or the pseudogene TRBV3-2) and TRBJ2-2; D is possibly TRBD1 (5 bases). CDR3 sequence (DNA): TGTGCCAGCAGCCAATCCGACAGCACCGGGGAGCTGTTTTTT. It is translated as CASSQSDSTGELFF.